The text below deals with one T cell receptor beta chain. V lost 1 base and J lost 2, with 10 bases in between. Germline CDR1 is SGHRS and CDR2 is YFSETQ. There are 14 residues in the CDR3. The sequencing of unsorted PBMC DNA took place on ten immunoSEQ deep assay plates. In the original workflow: There were no quality scores in the junction-only immunoSEQ sequences, so filtering differed. TCRdb keeps only in-frame clones here, not all; method: immunoSEQ multiplex PCR. V, J and clone size were drawn from that table, and D and trimming were deduced from the DNA. The sample has approximately 500,000 clones, more than 65% seen once. Researchers drew on some 97 million PBMCs for genomic DNA from unsorted samples. The data stem from a study of shared clonotypes between healthy human individuals.

The receptor was derived from a woman between 40 and 50 years old in good health. Some clones in this sample may be carry-over from other donors' samples. V is TRBV5-1 and J is TRBJ2-7; TRBD1 might be the D (6 bases). Material for sequencing was PBMCs. The CDR3 DNA sequence: TGCGCCAGCAGCTTGCTAGGGGGAACCTACGAGCAGTACTTC. The encoded protein is CASSLLGGTYEQYF.